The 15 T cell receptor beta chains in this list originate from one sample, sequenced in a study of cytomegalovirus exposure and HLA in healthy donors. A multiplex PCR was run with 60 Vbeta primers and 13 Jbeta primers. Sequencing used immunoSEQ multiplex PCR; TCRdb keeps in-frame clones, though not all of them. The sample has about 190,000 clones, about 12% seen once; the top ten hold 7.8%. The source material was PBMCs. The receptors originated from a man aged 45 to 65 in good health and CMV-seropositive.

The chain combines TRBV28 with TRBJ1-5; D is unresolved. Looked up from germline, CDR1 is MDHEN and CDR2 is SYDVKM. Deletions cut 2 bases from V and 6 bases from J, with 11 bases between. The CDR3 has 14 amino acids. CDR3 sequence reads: CASSLDGIGQPQHF. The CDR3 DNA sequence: TGTGCCAGCAGTTTAGATGGTATCGGTCAGCCCCAGCATTTT.

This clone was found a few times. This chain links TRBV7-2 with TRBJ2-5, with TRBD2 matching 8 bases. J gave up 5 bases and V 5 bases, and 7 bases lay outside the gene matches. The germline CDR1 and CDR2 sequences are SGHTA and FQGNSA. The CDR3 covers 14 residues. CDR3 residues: CASSPGGPWETQYF. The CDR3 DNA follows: TGTGCCAGCAGCCCGGGGGGGCCGTGGGAGACCCAGTACTTC.

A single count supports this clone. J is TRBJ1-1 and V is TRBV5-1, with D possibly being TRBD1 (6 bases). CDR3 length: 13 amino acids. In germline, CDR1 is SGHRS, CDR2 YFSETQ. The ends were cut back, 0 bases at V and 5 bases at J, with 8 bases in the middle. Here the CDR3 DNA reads TGCGCCAGCAGCTTGGTCGGACAGACTGAAGCTTTCTTT. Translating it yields CASSLVGQTEAFF.

The CDR3 reads CASSLLAGRTYNEQFF. The CDR3 DNA sequence: TGTGCCAGCAGCTTGTTGGCAGGGCGAACGTACAATGAGCAGTTCTTC. The rearrangement uses TRBV11-2 and TRBJ2-1, with D perhaps TRBD1 (5 bases). V was clipped by 3 bases and J by 4 bases, with 16 bases between them. This CDR3 is built from 16 residues. Germline V gene data show CDR1 as SGHAT and CDR2 as FQNNGV.

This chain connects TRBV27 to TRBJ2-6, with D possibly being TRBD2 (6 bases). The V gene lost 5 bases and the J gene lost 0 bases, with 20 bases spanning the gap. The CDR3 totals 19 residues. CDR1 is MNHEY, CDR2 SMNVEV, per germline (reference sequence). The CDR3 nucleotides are TGTGCCAGCAGTCCCCCGGGACTTACAGAACACTCTGGGGCCAACGTCCTGACTTTC. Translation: CASSPPGLTEHSGANVLTF.

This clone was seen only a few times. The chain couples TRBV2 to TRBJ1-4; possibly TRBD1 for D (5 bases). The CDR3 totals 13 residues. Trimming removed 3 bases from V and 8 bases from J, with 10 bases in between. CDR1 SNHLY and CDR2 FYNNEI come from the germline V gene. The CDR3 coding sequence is TGTGCCAGCAGTGAGGGGCAGGAGGAAAAACTGTTTTTT. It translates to CASSEGQEEKLFF.

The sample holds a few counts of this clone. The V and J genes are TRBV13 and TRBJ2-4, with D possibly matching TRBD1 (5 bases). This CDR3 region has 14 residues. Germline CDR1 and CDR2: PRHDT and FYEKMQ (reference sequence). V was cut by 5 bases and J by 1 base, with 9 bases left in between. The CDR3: CASSIRQAKNIQYF. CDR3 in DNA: TGTGCCAGCAGCATCCGACAGGCCAAAAACATTCAGTACTTC.

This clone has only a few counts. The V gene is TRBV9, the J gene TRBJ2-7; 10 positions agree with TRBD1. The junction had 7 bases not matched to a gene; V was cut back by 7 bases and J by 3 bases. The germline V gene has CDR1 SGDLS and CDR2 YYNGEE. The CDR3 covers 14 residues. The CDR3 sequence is CASRTGGDLYEQYV. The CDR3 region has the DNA TGTGCCAGCCGGACAGGGGGAGACCTCTACGAGCAGTACGTC.

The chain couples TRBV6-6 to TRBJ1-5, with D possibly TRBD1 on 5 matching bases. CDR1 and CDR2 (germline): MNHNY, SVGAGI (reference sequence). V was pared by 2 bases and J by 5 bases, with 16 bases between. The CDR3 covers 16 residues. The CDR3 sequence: CASSYGRQGLDQPQHF. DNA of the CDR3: TGTGCCAGCAGTTACGGTCGTCAGGGCTTGGATCAGCCCCAGCATTTT.

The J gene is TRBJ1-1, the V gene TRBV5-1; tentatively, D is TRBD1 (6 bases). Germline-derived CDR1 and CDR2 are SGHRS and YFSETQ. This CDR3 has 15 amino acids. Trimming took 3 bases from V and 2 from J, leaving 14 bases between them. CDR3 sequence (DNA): TGCGCCAGCAGCTCGGGGGGCGCAGGTAACACTGAAGCTTTCTTT. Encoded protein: CASSSGGAGNTEAFF.

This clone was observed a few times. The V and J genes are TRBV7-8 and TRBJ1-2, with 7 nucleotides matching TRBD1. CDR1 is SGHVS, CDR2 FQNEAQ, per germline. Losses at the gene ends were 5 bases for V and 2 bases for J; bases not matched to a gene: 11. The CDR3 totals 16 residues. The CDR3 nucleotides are TGTGCCAGCAGCCCCGCCTTGGACAGGCGAAACTATGGCTACACCTTC. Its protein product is CASSPALDRRNYGYTF.

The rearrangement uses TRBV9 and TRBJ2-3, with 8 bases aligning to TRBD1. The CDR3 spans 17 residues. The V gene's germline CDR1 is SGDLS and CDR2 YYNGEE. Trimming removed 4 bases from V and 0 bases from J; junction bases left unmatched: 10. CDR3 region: CASSFWDRSSSTDTQYF. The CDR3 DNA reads TGTGCCAGCAGCTTCTGGGACAGGTCAAGTAGCACAGATACGCAGTATTTT.

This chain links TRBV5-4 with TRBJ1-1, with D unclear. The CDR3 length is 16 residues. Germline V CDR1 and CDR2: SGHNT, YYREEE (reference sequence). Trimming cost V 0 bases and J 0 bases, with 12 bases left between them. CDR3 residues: CASSLGALGLNTEAFF. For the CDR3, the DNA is TGTGCCAGCAGCTTGGGAGCGTTAGGTCTGAACACTGAAGCTTTCTTT. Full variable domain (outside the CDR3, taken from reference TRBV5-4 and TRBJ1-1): ETGVTQSPTHLIKTRGQQVTLRCSSQSGHNTVSWYQQALGQGPQFIFQYYREEENGRGNFPPRFSGLQFPNYSSELNVNALELDDSALYLCASSLGALGLNTEAFFGQGTRLTVV.

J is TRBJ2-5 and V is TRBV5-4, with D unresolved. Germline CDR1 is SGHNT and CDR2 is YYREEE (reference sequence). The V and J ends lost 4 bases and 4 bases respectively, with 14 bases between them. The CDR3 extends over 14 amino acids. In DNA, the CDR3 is TGTGCCAGCAGCCCCCAGAAGCGAGGAGAGACCCAGTACTTC. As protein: CASSPQKRGETQYF.

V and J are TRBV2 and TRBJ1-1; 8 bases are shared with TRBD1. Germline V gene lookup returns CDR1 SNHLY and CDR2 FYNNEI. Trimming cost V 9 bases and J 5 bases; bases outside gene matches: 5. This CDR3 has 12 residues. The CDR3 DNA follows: TGTGCCAGAGGACAGGGACGGACTGAAGCTTTCTTT. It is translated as CARGQGRTEAFF.